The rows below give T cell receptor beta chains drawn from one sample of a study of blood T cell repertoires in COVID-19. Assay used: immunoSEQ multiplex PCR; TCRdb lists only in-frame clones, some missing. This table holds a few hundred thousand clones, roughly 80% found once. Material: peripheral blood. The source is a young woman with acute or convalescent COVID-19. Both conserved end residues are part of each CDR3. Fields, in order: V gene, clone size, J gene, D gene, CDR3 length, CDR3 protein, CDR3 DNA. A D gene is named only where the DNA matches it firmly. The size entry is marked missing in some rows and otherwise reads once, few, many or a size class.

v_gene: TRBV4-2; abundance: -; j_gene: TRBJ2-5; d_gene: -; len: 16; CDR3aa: CASSRGLATPQETQYF; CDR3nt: TGTGCCAGCAGCCGAGGTCTAGCGACTCCACAAGAGACCCAGTACTTC
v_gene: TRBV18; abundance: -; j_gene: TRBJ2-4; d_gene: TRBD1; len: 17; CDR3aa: CASSPPRQGAPKNIQYF; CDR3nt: TGTGCCAGCTCACCGCCACGACAGGGGGCGCCCAAAAACATTCAGTACTTC
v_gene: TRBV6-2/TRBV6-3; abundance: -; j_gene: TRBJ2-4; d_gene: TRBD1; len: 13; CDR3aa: CASSYLGQAIQYF; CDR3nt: TGTGCCAGCAGTTACTTGGGACAGGCCATTCAGTACTTC
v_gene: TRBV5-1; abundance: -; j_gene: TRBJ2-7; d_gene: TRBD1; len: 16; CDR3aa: CASSHNRVTGPYEQYF; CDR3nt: TGCGCCAGCAGCCATAATCGTGTGACAGGGCCCTACGAGCAGTACTTC
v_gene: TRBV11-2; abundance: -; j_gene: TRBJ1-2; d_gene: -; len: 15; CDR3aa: CASSLGQGSNYGYTF; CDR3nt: TGTGCCAGCAGCTTAGGCCAGGGTTCCAACTATGGCTACACCTTC
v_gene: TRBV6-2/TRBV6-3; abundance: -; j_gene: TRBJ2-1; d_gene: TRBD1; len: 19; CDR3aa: CASSYSARTGGSSYNEQFF; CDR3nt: TGTGCCAGCAGTTACTCCGCCCGAACAGGGGGAAGCTCCTACAATGAGCAGTTCTTC
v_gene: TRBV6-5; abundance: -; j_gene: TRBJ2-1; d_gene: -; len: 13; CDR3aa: CASSYPGVGEQFF; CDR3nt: TGTGCCAGCAGTTATCCAGGGGTCGGGGAGCAGTTCTTC
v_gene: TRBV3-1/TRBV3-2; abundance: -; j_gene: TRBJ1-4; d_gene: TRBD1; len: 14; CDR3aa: CASSFRQGSEKLFF; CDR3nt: TGTGCCAGCAGCTTCCGACAGGGTTCTGAAAAACTGTTTTTT
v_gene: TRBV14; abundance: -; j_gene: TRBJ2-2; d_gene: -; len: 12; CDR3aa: CASSRPGGELFF; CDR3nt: TGTGCCAGCAGCCGTCCAGGCGGGGAGCTGTTTTTT
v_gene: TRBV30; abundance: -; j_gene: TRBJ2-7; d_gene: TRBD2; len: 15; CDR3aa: CAWRLAGTSTYEQYF; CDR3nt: TGTGCCTGGAGACTAGCGGGTACTTCAACCTACGAGCAGTACTTC
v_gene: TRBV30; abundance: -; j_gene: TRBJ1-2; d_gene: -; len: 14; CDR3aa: CAWSEGQHYYGYTF; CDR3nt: TGTGCCTGGAGTGAGGGGCAGCATTACTATGGCTACACCTTC
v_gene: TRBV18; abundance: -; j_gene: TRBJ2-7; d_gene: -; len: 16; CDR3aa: CASSLGPPGLLYEQYF; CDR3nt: TGTGCCAGCTCACTAGGCCCGCCGGGACTGCTATACGAGCAGTACTTC
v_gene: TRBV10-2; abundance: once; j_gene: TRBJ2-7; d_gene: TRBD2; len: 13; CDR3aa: CASSGRNSYEQYF; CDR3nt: TGCGCCAGCAGCGGGAGGAACTCCTACGAGCAGTACTTC
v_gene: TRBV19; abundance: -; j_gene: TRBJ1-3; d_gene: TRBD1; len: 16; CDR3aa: CASSVGTAYSGNTIYF; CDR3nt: TGTGCCAGTAGTGTTGGGACAGCATACTCTGGAAACACCATATATTTT
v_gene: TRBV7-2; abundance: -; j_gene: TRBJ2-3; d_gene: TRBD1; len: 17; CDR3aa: CASSPFRGQVSTDTQYF; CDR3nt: TGTGCCAGCAGCCCGTTCCGCGGACAGGTTAGCACAGATACGCAGTATTTT
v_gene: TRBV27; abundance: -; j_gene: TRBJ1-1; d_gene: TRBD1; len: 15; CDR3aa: CASSFRGGGGTEAFF; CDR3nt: TGTGCCAGCAGTTTTAGAGGAGGGGGCGGCACTGAAGCTTTCTTT
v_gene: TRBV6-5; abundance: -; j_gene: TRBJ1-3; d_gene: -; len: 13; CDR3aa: CASTRTGGNTIYF; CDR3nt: TGTGCCAGCACCCGGACGGGGGGAAACACCATATATTTT
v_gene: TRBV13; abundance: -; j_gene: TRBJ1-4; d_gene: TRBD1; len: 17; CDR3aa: CASSMGNTGEANEKLFF; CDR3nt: TGTGCCAGCAGCATGGGCAACACAGGGGAAGCTAATGAAAAACTGTTTTTT
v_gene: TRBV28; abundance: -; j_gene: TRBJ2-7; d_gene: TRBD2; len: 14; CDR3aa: CASKATSGTYEQYF; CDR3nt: TGTGCCAGCAAAGCGACTAGCGGAACCTACGAGCAGTACTTC
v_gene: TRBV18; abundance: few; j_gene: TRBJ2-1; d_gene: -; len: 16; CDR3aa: CASSPLAGRTYNEQFF; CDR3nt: TGTGCCAGCTCACCATTGGCGGGGCGTACCTACAATGAGCAGTTCTTC
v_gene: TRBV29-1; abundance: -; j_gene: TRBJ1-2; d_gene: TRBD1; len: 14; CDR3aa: CSVDDGQGMPRYTF; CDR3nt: TGCAGCGTTGATGACGGACAGGGAATGCCGCGCTACACCTTC
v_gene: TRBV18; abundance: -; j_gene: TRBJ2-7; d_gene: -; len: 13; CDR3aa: CASSRDTNYEQYF; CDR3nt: TGTGCCAGCTCAAGGGACACAAACTACGAGCAGTACTTC
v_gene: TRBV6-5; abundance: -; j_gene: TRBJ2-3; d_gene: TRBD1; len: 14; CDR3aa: CASRRQGLTDTQYF; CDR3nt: TGTGCCAGCAGGCGACAGGGGCTCACAGATACGCAGTATTTT
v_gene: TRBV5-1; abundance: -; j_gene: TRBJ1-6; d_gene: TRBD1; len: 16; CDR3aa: CASSWGDRGDNSPLHF; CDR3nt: TGCGCCAGCAGCTGGGGGGACAGGGGAGATAATTCACCCCTCCACTTT
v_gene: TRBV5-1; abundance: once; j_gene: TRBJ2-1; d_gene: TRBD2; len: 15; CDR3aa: CASSTGLADYNEQFF; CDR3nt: TGCGCCAGCAGCACCGGACTAGCGGATTACAATGAGCAGTTCTTC
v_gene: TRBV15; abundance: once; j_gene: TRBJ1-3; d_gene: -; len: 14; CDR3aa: CATSKTVSGNTIYF; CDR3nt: TGTGCCACCAGCAAGACAGTTTCTGGAAACACCATATATTTT
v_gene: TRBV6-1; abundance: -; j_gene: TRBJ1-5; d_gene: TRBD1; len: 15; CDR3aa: CASSERDSPNQPQHF; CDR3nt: TGTGCCAGCAGTGAAAGGGACAGCCCCAATCAGCCCCAGCATTTT
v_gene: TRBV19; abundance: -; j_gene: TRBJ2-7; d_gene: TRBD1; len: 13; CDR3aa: CASTAQGEYEQYF; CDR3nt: TGTGCCAGTACGGCGCAGGGGGAATACGAGCAGTACTTC
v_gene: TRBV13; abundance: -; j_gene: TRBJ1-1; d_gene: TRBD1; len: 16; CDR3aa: CASSPGTGVENTEAFF; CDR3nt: TGTGCCAGCAGCCCAGGGACAGGGGTTGAGAACACTGAAGCTTTCTTT
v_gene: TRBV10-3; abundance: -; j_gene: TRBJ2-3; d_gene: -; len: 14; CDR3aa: CAISAVQPTDTQYF; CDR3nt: TGTGCCATCAGTGCAGTTCAACCCACAGATACGCAGTATTTT
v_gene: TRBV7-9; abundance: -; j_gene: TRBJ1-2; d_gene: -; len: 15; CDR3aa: CASSPGQNTNYGYTF; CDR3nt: TGTGCCAGCAGCCCAGGACAGAATACTAACTATGGCTACACCTTC
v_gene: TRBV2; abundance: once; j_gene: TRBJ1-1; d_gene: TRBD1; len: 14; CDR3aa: CASSEVPGGLGAFF; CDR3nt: TGTGCCAGCAGTGAAGTTCCAGGGGGACTTGGAGCTTTCTTT
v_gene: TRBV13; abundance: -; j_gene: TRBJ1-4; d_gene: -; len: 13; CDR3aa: CASSLGGEEELFF; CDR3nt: TGTGCCAGCAGCTTAGGTGGGGAGGAGGAACTGTTTTTT
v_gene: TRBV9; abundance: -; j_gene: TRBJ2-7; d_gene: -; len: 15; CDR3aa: CASSVGAGLAYEQYF; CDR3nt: TGTGCCAGCAGCGTCGGGGCGGGGCTAGCTTACGAGCAGTACTTC
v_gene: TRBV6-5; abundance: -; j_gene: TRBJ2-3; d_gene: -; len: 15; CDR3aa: CASRTISGGRDTQYF; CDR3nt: TGTGCCAGCAGGACCATATCAGGGGGGCGAGATACGCAGTATTTT
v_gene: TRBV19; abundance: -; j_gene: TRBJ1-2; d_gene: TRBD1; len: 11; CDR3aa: CASRRGHGYTF; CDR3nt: TGTGCCAGTAGGAGGGGGCATGGCTACACCTTC
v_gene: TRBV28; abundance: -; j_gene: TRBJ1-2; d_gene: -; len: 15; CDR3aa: CASTPVSGAPYGYTF; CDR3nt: TGTGCCAGCACCCCGGTCAGCGGGGCCCCATATGGCTACACCTTC
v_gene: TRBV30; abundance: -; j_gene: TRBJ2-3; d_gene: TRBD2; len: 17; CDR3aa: CAWSRASGRSSTDTQYF; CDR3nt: TGTGCCTGGAGTAGGGCTAGCGGGAGATCGAGCACAGATACGCAGTATTTT
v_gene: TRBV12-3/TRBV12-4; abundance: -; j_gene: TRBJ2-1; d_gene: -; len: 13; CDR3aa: CASSFYRDNEQFF; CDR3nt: TGTGCCAGCAGTTTTTACCGGGACAATGAGCAGTTCTTC
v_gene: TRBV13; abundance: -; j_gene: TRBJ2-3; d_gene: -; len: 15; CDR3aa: CASSFPGSPTDTQYF; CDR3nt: TGTGCCAGCAGCTTTCCCGGGAGCCCCACAGATACGCAGTATTTT
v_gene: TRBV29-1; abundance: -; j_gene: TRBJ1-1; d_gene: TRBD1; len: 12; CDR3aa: CSVEGTGAQAFF; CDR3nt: TGCAGCGTTGAAGGGACAGGGGCGCAAGCTTTCTTT
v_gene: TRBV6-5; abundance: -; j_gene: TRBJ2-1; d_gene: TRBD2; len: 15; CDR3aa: CASGLKAGAVSEQFF; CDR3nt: TGTGCCAGCGGGCTAAAAGCGGGAGCCGTTAGTGAGCAGTTCTTC
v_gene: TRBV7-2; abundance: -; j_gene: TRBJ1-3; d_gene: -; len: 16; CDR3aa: CASSLVAGLSGNTIYF; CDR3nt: TGTGCCAGCAGCTTAGTGGCCGGACTCTCTGGAAACACCATATATTTT
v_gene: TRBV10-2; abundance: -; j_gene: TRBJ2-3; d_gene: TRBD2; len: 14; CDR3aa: CASTQAGVGDTQYF; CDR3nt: TGCGCCAGCACTCAAGCGGGAGTAGGAGATACGCAGTATTTT
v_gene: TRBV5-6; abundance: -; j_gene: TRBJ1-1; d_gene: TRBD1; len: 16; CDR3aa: CASSRDPRGLGTEAFF; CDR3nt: TGTGCCAGCAGCCGGGACCCCAGGGGGCTGGGGACTGAAGCTTTCTTT